This TCR beta chain was found in a study of neurological immune-mediated disorders. V lost 3 bases, J lost 0 bases, and 6 bases lay in between. The CDR3 has 13 residues. Germline CDR1 and CDR2: SGHRS and YFSETQ. Study outcomes and limitations: Among 34 multiple sclerosis patients, phylogenetic grouping put the repertoires of 18 into a single related-CDR3 cluster, a possible signature.

Via MiXCR, TCRdb re-called the 5' RACE reads, giving one row per CDR3 protein. This table has about 82,000 distinct CDR3 sequences, 2.6% appearing once. This clonotype was counted ten times or more. What it binds is unknown. Source material was 2 million unsorted PBMCs, stored at -80 °C in RNAlater. The chain couples TRBV5-1 to TRBJ1-1; no clear D. Sequencing was performed on PBMCs. The receptor's source is a woman in her 30s with multiple sclerosis. For the CDR3, the DNA is TGCGCCAGCAGCTCCGCCCTGAACACTGAAGCTTTCTTT. Translation gives CASSSALNTEAFF.